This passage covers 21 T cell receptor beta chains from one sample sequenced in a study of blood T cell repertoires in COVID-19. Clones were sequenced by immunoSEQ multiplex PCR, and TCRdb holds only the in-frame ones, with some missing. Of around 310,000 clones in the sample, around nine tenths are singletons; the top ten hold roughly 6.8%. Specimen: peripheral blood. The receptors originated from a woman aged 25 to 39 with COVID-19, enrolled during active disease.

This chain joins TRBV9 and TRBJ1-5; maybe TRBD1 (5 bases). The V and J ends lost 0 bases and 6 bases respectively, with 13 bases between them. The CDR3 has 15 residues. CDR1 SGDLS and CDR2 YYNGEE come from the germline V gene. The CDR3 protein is CASSVGGAWGQPQHF. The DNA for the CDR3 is TGTGCCAGCAGCGTAGGTGGGGCCTGGGGTCAGCCCCAGCATTTT.

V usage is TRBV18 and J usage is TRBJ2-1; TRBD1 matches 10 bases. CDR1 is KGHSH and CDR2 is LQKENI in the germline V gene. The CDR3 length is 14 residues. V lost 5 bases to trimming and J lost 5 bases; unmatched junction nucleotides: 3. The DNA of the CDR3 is TGTGCCAGCTCAACCGGGACAGGGGACAATGAGCAGTTCTTC. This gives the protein CASSTGTGDNEQFF.

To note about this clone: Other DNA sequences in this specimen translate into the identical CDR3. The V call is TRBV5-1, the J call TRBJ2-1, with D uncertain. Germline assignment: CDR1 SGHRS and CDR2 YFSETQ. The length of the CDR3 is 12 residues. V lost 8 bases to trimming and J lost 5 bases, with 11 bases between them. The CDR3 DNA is TGCGCCAGTCGAGTTAGCAACAATGAGCAGTTCTTC. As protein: CASRVSNNEQFF.

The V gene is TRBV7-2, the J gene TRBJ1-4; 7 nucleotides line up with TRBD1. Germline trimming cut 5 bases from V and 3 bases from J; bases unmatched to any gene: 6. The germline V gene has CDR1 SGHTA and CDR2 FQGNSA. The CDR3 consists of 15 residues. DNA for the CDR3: TGTGCCAGCAGCGCGGACAGGAGATCTAATGAAAAACTGTTTTTT. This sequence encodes CASSADRRSNEKLFF.

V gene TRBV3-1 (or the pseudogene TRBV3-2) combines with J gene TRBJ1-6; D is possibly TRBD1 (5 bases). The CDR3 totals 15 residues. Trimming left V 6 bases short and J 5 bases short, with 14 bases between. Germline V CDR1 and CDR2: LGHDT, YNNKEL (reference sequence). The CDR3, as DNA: TGTGCCAGCAGTTCCCGGACACCAAATAATTCACCCCTCCACTTT. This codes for CASSSRTPNNSPLHF.

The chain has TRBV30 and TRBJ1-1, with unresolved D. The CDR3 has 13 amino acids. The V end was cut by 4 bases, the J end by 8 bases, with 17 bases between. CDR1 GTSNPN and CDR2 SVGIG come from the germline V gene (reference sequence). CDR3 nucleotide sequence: TGTGCCTGGATGCGGTCTCCCGATGTGGAAGCTTTCTTT. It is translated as CAWMRSPDVEAFF.

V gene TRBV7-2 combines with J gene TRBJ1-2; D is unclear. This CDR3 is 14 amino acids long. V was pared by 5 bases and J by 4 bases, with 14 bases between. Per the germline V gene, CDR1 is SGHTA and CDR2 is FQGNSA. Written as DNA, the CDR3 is TGTGCCAGCAGCCCTTATTCTAGTCCCTATGGCTACACCTTC. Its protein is CASSPYSSPYGYTF.

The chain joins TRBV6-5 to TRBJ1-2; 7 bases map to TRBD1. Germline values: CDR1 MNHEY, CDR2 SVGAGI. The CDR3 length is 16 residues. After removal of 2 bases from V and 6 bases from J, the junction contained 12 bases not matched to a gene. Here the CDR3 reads CASSYRKTGTINGYTF. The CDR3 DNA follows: TGTGCCAGCAGTTACCGAAAGACAGGGACAATAAATGGCTACACCTTC.

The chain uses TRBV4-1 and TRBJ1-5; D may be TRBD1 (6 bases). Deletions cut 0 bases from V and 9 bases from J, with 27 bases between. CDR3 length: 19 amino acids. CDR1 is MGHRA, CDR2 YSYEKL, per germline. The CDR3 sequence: CASSQDLTRAGVGSSPQHF. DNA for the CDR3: TGCGCCAGCAGCCAAGATCTAACCCGGGCAGGGGTGGGGAGTTCGCCCCAGCATTTT.

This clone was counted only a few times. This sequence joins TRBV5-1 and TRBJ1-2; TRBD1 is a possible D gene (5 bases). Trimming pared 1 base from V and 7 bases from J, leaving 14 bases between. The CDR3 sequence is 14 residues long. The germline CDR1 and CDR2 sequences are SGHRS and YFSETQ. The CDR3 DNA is TGCGCCAGCAGCTTGCCGGGACGCGGGGGTGGCTACACCTTC. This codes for CASSLPGRGGGYTF. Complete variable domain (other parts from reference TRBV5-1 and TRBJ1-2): KAGVTQTPRYLIKTRGQQVTLSCSPISGHRSVSWYQQTPGQGLQFLFEYFSETQRNKGNFPGRFSGRQFSNSRSEMNVSTLELGDSALYLCASSLPGRGGGYTFGSGTRLTVV.

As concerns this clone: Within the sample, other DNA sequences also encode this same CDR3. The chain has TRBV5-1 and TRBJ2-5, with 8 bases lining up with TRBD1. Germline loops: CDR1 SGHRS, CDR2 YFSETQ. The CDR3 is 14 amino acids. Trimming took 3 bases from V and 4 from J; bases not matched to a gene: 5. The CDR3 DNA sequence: TGCGCCAGCAGCTCCGGACAGGGTGGAGAGACCCAGTACTTC. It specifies CASSSGQGGETQYF.

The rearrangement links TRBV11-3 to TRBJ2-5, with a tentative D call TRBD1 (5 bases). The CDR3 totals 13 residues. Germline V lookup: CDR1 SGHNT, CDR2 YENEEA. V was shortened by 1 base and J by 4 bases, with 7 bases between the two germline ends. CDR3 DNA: TGTGCCAGCAGCTTAGCAGGGTCAGAGACCCAGTACTTC. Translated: CASSLAGSETQYF.

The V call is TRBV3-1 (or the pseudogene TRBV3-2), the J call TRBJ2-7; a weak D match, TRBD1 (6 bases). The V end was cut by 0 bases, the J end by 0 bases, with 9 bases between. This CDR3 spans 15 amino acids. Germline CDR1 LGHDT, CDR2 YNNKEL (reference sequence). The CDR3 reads CASSQDQGYSYEQYF. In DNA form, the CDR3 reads TGTGCCAGCAGCCAAGATCAGGGGTACTCCTACGAGCAGTACTTC.

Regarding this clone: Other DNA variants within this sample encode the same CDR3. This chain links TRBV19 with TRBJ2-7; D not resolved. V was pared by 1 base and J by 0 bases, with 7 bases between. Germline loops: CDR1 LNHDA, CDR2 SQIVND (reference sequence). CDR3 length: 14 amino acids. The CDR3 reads CASSIGGSSYEQYF. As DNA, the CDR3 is TGTGCCAGTAGTATAGGCGGAAGCTCCTACGAGCAGTACTTC.

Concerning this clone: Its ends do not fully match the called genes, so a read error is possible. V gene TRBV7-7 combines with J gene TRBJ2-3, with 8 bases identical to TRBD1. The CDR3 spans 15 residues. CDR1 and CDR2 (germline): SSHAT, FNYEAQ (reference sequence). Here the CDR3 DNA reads TGTGCTAGCAGCGTTGGACAGGGCAGCACAGATACGCAGTATTTT. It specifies CASSVGQGSTDTQYF. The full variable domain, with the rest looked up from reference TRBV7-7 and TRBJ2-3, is GAGVSQSPRYKVTKRGQDVTLRCDPISSHATLYWYQQALGQGPEFLTYFNYEAQPDKSGLPSDRFSAERPEGSISTLTIQRTEQRDSAMYRCASSVGQGSTDTQYFGPGTRLTVL.

DNA for the CDR3: TGTGCCAGCAGGAAGCGGGAGCGCTACGAGCAGTACTTC. It is translated as CASRKRERYEQYF. The chain uses TRBV28 and TRBJ2-7; 8 bases line up with TRBD2. The V gene's germline CDR1 is MDHEN and CDR2 SYDVKM. The junction had 4 bases not matched to a gene; V was cut back by 6 bases and J by 3 bases. This CDR3 has 13 residues.

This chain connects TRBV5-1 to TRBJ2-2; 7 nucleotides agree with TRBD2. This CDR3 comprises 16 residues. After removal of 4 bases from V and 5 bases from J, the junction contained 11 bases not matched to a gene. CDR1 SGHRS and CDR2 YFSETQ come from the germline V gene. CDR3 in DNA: TGCGCCAGCAGCCATGAAGGCGGGAGCCGGACCGGGGAGCTGTTTTTT. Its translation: CASSHEGGSRTGELFF.

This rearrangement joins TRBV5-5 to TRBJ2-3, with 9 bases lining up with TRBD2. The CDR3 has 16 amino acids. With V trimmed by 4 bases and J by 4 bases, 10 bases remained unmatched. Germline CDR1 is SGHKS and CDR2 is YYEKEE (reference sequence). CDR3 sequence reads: CASSQLLAGRPDTQYF. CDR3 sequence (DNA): TGTGCCAGCAGCCAGCTCCTAGCGGGACGTCCAGATACGCAGTATTTT. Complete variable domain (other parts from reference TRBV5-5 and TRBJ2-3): DAGVTQSPTHLIKTRGQQVTLRCSPISGHKSVSWYQQVLGQGPQFIFQYYEKEERGRGNFPDRFSARQFPNYSSELNVNALLLGDSALYLCASSQLLAGRPDTQYFGPGTRLTVL.

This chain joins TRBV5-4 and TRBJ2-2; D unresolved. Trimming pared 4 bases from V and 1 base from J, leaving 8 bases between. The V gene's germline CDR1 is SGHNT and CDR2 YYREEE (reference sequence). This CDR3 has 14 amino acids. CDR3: CASSRVMNTGELFF. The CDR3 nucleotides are TGTGCCAGCAGCCGGGTAATGAACACCGGGGAGCTGTTTTTT.

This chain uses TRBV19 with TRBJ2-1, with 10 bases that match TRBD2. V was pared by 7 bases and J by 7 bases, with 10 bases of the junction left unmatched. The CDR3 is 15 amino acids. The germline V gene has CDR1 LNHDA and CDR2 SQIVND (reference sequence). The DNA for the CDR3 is TGTGCCAGTACCCGAGCGGGAGGGCCTTATAATGAGCAGTTCTTC. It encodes CASTRAGGPYNEQFF. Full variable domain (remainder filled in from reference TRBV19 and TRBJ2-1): DGGITQSPKYLFRKEGQNVTLSCEQNLNHDAMYWYRQDPGQGLRLIYYSQIVNDFQKGDIAEGYSVSREKKESFPLTVTSAQKNPTAFYLCASTRAGGPYNEQFFGPGTRLTVL.

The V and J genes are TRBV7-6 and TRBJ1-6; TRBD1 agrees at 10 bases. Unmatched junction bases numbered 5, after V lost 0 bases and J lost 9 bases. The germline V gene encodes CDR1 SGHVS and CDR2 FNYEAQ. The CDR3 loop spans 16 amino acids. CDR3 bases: TGTGCCAGCAGCTTAGCGATAGGACAGGGGGTTTCACCCCTCCACTTT. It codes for CASSLAIGQGVSPLHF.